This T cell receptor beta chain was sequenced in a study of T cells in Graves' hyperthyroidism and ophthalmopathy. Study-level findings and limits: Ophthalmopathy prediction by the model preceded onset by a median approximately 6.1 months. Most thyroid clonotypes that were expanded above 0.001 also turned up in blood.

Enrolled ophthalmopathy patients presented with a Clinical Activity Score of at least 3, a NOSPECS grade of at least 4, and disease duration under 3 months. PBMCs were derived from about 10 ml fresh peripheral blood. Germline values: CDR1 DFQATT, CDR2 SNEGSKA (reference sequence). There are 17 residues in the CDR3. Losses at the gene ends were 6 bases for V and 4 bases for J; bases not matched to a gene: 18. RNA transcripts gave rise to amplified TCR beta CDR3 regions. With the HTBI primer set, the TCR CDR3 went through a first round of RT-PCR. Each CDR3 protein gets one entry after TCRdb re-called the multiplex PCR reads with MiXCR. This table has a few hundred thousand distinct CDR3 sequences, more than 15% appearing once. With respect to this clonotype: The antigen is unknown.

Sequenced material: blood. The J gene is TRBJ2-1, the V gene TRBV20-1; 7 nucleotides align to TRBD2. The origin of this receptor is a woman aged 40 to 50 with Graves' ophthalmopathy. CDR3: CSAPDLGGTTHYNEQFF. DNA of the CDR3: TGCAGTGCCCCCGACCTGGGCGGGACTACTCATTACAATGAGCAGTTCTTC.